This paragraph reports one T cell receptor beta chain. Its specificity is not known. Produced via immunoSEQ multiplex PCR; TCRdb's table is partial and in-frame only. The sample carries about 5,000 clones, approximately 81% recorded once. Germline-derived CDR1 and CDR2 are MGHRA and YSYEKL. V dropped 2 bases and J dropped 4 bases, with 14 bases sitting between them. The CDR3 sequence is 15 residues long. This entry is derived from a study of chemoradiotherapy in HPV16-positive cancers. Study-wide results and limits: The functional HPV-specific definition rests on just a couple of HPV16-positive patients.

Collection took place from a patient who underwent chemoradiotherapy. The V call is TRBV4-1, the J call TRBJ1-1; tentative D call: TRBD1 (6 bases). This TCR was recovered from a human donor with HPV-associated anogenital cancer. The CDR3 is CASSQPQGSVTEAFF. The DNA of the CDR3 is TGCGCCAGCAGCCAACCACAGGGTTCGGTCACTGAAGCTTTCTTT.